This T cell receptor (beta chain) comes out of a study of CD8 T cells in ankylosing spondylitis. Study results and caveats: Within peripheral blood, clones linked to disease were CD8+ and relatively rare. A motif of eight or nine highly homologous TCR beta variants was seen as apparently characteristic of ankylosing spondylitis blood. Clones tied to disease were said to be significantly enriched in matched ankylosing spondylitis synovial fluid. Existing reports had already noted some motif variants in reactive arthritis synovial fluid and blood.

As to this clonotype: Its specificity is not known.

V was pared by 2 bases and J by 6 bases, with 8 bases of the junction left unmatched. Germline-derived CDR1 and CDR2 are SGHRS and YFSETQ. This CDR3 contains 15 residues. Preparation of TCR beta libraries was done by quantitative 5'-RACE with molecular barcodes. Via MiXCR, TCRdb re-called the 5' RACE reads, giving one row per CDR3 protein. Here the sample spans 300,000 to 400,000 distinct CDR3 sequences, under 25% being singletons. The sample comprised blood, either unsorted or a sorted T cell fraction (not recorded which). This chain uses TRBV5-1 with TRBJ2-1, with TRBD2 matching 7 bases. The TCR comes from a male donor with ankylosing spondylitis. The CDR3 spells CASSFGGSLPNEQFF. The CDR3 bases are TGCGCCAGCAGCTTCGGCGGGAGTCTCCCCAATGAGCAGTTCTTC.